The 23 T cell receptor beta chains below were found in one sample sequenced in a study of T-cell memory formation after mild COVID-19. MiXCR was run by TCRdb on the 5' RACE reads, yielding one entry per CDR3 protein. The sample consists of 200,000 to 250,000 distinct CDR3 sequences, around 9.1% of them appearing once. Sequencing was carried out using PBMCs or a T cell subset sorted from them (not recorded which). These TCRs come from a man in his late teens or twenties who had mild COVID-19 (a few samples of this study predate the infection). Cell type and time point are not known.

This clonotype occurred many times. The J gene is TRBJ1-1, the V gene TRBV20-1; 7 bases fit TRBD1. Looked up from germline, CDR1 is DFQATT and CDR2 is SNEGSKA (reference sequence). This CDR3 has 13 residues. V was clipped by 7 bases and J by 6 bases; unmatched bases: 11. CDR3 sequence: CSVPSGTVPEAFF. The CDR3 DNA follows: TGCAGTGTCCCGTCCGGGACAGTCCCTGAAGCTTTCTTT.

This clonotype was seen only a few times. The chain joins TRBV20-1 to TRBJ1-1; D remains ambiguous. The length of the CDR3 is 12 residues. V lost 0 bases, J lost 4 bases, and 6 bases lay in between. The germline gives CDR1 DFQATT, CDR2 SNEGSKA (reference sequence). The CDR3 sequence: CSAREGFTEAFF. For the CDR3, the DNA is TGCAGTGCTAGAGAGGGCTTCACTGAAGCTTTCTTT.

This clonotype was counted many times. The V call is TRBV4-3, the J call TRBJ1-3; D unresolved. The CDR3 has 14 residues. The V gene's germline CDR1 is LGHNA and CDR2 YSLEER. V was trimmed by 3 bases and J by 5 bases, leaving 11 bases between them. Written as DNA, the CDR3 is TGCGCCAGCAGCCACCCCCCGCCCCGAAACACCATATATTTT. This codes for CASSHPPPRNTIYF.

The V and J genes are TRBV4-3 and TRBJ2-5, with D perhaps TRBD2 (6 bases). Per the germline V gene, CDR1 is LGHNA and CDR2 is YSLEER. CDR3 length equals 15 residues. Trimming removed 1 base from V and 4 bases from J, with 13 bases in between. The CDR3 protein is CASSQVGLASETQYF. The DNA of the CDR3 is TGCGCCAGCAGCCAAGTGGGGCTAGCGTCAGAGACCCAGTACTTC.

This clonotype was counted a few times. The chain employs TRBV11-2 and TRBJ2-7; D is unresolved. This CDR3 comprises 14 residues. CDR1 is SGHAT, CDR2 FQNNGV, per germline. Trimming stripped 1 base from V and 6 bases from J, with 13 bases between. CDR3 coding DNA: TGTGCCAGCAGCTTAGTCGCAGGTGTGGGCGAGCAGTACGTC. Protein: CASSLVAGVGEQYV.

The CDR3 bases are TGTGCCAGCAGCTTGGGGGGTTTACGAGAGACCCAGTACTTC. Residues: CASSLGGLRETQYF. The chain links TRBV5-6 to TRBJ2-5; unclear D gene. Trimming removed 0 bases from V and 4 bases from J, with 10 bases in between. This CDR3 has 14 residues. Per the germline V gene, CDR1 is SGHDT and CDR2 is YYEEEE.

This chain joins TRBV7-2 and TRBJ2-3; 10 bases align to TRBD1. CDR1 and CDR2 from the germline V gene are SGHTA and FQGNSA. The V segment lost 5 bases and the J segment 3 bases; nucleotides outside the gene matches: 2. The CDR3 is made up of 14 amino acids. The CDR3 DNA reads as TGTGCCAGCAGCCAGGGACAGGGGACAGATACGCAGTATTTT. It yields the protein CASSQGQGTDTQYF.

The chain carries TRBV7-2 and TRBJ1-2, with D hard to call. CDR3 size: 15 residues. Germline V lookup: CDR1 SGHTA, CDR2 FQGNSA. Trimming removed 5 bases at V and 8 bases at J, with 21 bases between. This chain's CDR3 is CASSVRGSGVGGYTF. The CDR3 coding sequence is TGTGCCAGCAGCGTACGCGGAAGTGGTGTAGGAGGCTACACCTTC.

The rearrangement uses TRBV4-3 and TRBJ2-5, with 8 bases fitting TRBD1. Trimming took 3 bases from V and 5 from J; bases not matched to a gene: 8. The germline gives CDR1 LGHNA, CDR2 YSLEER. This CDR3 has 15 amino acids. CDR3 protein: CASSHRQGKGETQYF. In DNA form, the CDR3 reads TGCGCCAGCAGCCATAGACAGGGGAAAGGGGAGACCCAGTACTTC.

This clonotype was found many times. Its ends do not fully match the called genes, so a read error is possible. The chain couples TRBV7-7 to TRBJ2-2; TRBD2 agrees at 7 bases. Germline CDR1 reads SSHAT; CDR2 reads FNYEAQ (reference sequence). The CDR3 sequence is 14 residues long. DNA for the CDR3: TGTGCTAGCAGCCCTCCGGGGGGCACCGGGGAGCTGTTTTTT. Its translation is CASSPPGGTGELFF.

This clonotype occurred many times. The chain couples TRBV7-2 to TRBJ1-4, with 9 bases that match TRBD1. The CDR3 is made up of 16 amino acids. Germline-derived CDR1 and CDR2 are SGHTA and FQGNSA. V was pared by 5 bases and J by 5 bases, with 9 bases of the junction left unmatched. CDR3 region: CASSPRGTGRNEKLFF. DNA for the CDR3: TGTGCCAGCAGCCCCCGGGGGACAGGGAGGAATGAAAAACTGTTTTTT.

Ten or more counts support this clonotype. V and J are TRBV9 and TRBJ2-3, with D possibly being TRBD1 (6 bases). The CDR3 runs 15 residues. The V gene lost 1 base and the J gene lost 4 bases, with 13 bases spanning the gap. From germline, CDR1 is SGDLS and CDR2 YYNGEE. CDR3 region: CASSVNTGSPDTQYF. CDR3 bases: TGTGCCAGCAGCGTAAACACAGGGAGTCCAGATACGCAGTATTTT.

There are many counts of this clonotype. The V call is TRBV5-1, the J call TRBJ2-3; D remains unclear. There are 14 residues in the CDR3. Germline V gene sequence: CDR1 SGHRS, CDR2 YFSETQ. V lost 0 bases to trimming and J lost 6 bases, with 11 bases between them. CDR3 sequence: CASSLGRLGDTQYF. The CDR3 DNA is TGCGCCAGCAGCTTGGGTCGTCTTGGGGATACGCAGTATTTT.

This clonotype was detected a few times. The gene calls are TRBV7-2 and TRBJ2-5; D is perhaps TRBD2 (6 bases). This CDR3 is built from 14 residues. Trimming stripped 6 bases from V and 4 bases from J, with 15 bases between. In germline, CDR1 is SGHTA, CDR2 FQGNSA. The CDR3 DNA reads TGTGCCAGCAGTCCCGGGACTCTCCGAGAGACCCAGTACTTC. Its protein product is CASSPGTLRETQYF.

This clonotype was picked up a small number of times. The chain couples TRBV7-2 to TRBJ2-3; no reliable D call. The germline V and J ends were trimmed by 5 bases and 6 bases, with 12 bases remaining between them. Per the germline V gene, CDR1 is SGHTA and CDR2 is FQGNSA. This CDR3 has 13 amino acids. This CDR3 reads CASSTTPVDTQYF. CDR3 DNA: TGTGCCAGCAGCACAACCCCCGTGGATACGCAGTATTTT.

This clonotype was observed a few times. V usage is TRBV24-1 and J usage is TRBJ1-5; a weak D match, TRBD1 (5 bases). V was pared by 3 bases and J by 5 bases, with 7 bases between. In germline, CDR1 is KGHDR, CDR2 SFDVKD. This CDR3 spans 13 amino acids. CDR3 in amino acids: CATSDGTDQPQHF. The CDR3 nucleotides read TGTGCCACCAGTGATGGGACCGATCAGCCCCAGCATTTT.

This clonotype was found many times. The rearrangement uses TRBV15 and TRBJ2-7, with 8 bases identical to TRBD2. The CDR3 extends over 16 amino acids. The ends lost 0 bases at V and 2 bases at J; junction bases unmatched: 6. CDR1 and CDR2 from the germline V gene are LNHNV and YYDKDF (reference sequence). CDR3 nucleotide sequence: TGTGCCACCAGCAGAGATTCGCGGGGGGCCCCCTACGAGCAGTACTTC. Translated: CATSRDSRGAPYEQYF. The entire variable domain, with the rest obtained from reference TRBV15 and TRBJ2-7, is as follows: DAMVIQNPRYQVTQFGKPVTLSCSQTLNHNVMYWYQQKSSQAPKLLFHYYDKDFNNEADTPDNFQSRRPNTSFCFLDIRSPGLGDTAMYLCATSRDSRGAPYEQYFGPGTRLTVT.

Only a few counts were recorded for this clonotype. The chain carries TRBV7-2 and TRBJ1-2, with D maybe TRBD1 (6 bases). Germline CDR1 and CDR2: SGHTA and FQGNSA. V lost 5 bases to trimming and J lost 8 bases, with 21 bases between them. The CDR3 consists of 15 residues. CDR3 coding DNA: TGTGCCAGCAGCCCGCCGAGTCAGGGGAGAGACGGCTACACCTTC. As protein: CASSPPSQGRDGYTF.

This clonotype was observed a handful of times. The V and J genes are TRBV7-2 and TRBJ2-1; 8 bases are shared with TRBD2. CDR3 length equals 15 residues. CDR1 SGHTA and CDR2 FQGNSA come from the germline V gene. V lost 5 bases, J lost 5 bases, and 8 bases stayed unmatched. The CDR3 reads CASSPGLVLNNEQFF. The CDR3 bases are TGTGCCAGCAGCCCGGGACTAGTTTTAAACAATGAGCAGTTCTTC.

This clonotype has only a few counts. The gene calls are TRBV7-7 and TRBJ2-3, with a weak D call TRBD1 (6 bases). The CDR3 runs 14 residues. Germline values: CDR1 SSHAT, CDR2 FNYEAQ (reference sequence). V was pared by 5 bases and J by 8 bases, with 17 bases between. Here the CDR3 reads CASSEDTLRGTQYF. The CDR3 DNA reads as TGTGCCAGCAGCGAAGACACCCTCAGGGGTACGCAGTATTTT.

Only a few counts were recorded for this clonotype. The chain has TRBV7-6 and TRBJ2-5, with D perhaps TRBD1 (6 bases). V lost 1 base to trimming and J lost 5 bases, with 14 bases between them. There are 15 residues in the CDR3. Per the germline V gene, CDR1 is SGHVS and CDR2 is FNYEAQ. The CDR3 region is CASSLGGRGRETQYF. The CDR3 coding sequence is TGTGCCAGCAGCTTAGGTGGCAGGGGCCGCGAGACCCAGTACTTC.

This clonotype was seen ten or more times. The genes are TRBV20-1 and TRBJ2-1; TRBD2 is a possible D gene (6 bases). The CDR3 runs to 15 residues. CDR1 is DFQATT and CDR2 is SNEGSKA in the germline V gene (reference sequence). V lost 4 bases and J 5 bases, leaving 18 bases between the germline ends. The CDR3 bases are TGCAGTGCTAACCGACTAGTGGATCAAGACAATGAGCAGTTCTTC. This gives the protein CSANRLVDQDNEQFF.

This clonotype occurred a few times. V gene TRBV18 combines with J gene TRBJ2-7; the D is unclear. Germline CDR1 reads KGHSH; CDR2 reads LQKENI. This CDR3 comprises 16 residues. V lost 3 bases and J 0 bases, leaving 15 bases between the germline ends. CDR3 DNA: TGTGCCAGCTCACCCAGAGAAACTTACGACTCCTACGAGCAGTACTTC. This sequence encodes CASSPRETYDSYEQYF. The full variable domain, completed using reference TRBV18 and TRBJ2-7, is NAGVMQNPRHLVRRRGQEARLRCSPMKGHSHVYWYRQLPEEGLKFMVYLQKENIIDESGMPKERFSAEFPKEGPSILRIQQVVRGDSAAYFCASSPRETYDSYEQYFGPGTRLTVT.